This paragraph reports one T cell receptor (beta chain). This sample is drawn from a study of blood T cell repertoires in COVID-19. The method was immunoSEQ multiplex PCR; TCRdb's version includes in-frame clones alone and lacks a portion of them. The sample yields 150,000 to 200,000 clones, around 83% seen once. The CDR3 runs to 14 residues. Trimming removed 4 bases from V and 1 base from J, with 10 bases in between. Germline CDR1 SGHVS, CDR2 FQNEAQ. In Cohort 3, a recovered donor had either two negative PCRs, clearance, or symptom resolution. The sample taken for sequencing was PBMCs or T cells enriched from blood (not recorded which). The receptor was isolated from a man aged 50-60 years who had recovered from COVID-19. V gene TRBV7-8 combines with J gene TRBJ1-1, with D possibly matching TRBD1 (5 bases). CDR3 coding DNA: TGTGCCAGCAGCTGGGGACTTGGGAACACTGAAGCTTTCTTT. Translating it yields CASSWGLGNTEAFF.